This T cell receptor beta chain emerged from a study of T cell clones after liver transplantation. Method: immunoSEQ multiplex PCR; TCRdb's copy keeps in-frame clones and lacks some. This sample has tens of thousands of clones; roughly 84% occur once, and the top ten carry over 7%. This clone has just one count. Trimming removed 3 bases from V and 5 bases from J; junction bases left unmatched: 13. CDR1 and CDR2 from the germline V gene are SGHRS and YFSETQ. There are 16 residues in the CDR3. The origin of this receptor is a human donor who received a liver transplant. The chain has TRBV5-1 and TRBJ1-1; 7 bases agree with TRBD1. The sample here was CD4+ T cells from blood, taken before liver transplant. The CDR3 nucleotides are TGCGCCAGCAGCTCTCACCGGGGACAGTCAGCGACTGAAGCTTTCTTT. This encodes CASSSHRGQSATEAFF.